This T cell receptor beta chain was observed in a study of blood T cell repertoires in COVID-19. Study-level background: In each case, the material was cDNA or gDNA derived from T cells, B-cell-depleted T cells, or PBMCs.

This clone has just a few counts. CDR1 ENHRY and CDR2 SYGVKD come from the germline V gene. The CDR3 sequence is 16 residues long. The V end lost 3 bases, the J end lost 0 bases, and 12 bases lay between the germline ends. The cohort comprised adults aged about 18 to 100 years residing in approximately 25 US areas. TCRdb's table, derived via immunoSEQ multiplex PCR, lists solely in-frame clones and lacks some. The sample lists around 250,000 clones, roughly 88% occurring once. The sequence was obtained from a woman between 45 and 65 years old who had recovered from COVID-19. V and J are TRBV10-3 and TRBJ1-3; D remains unclear. Sequencing used PBMCs or T cells enriched from blood (not recorded which). The CDR3 DNA reads as TGTGCCATCAGTGATAGAGGCGTGAGCTCTGGAAACACCATATATTTT. As protein: CAISDRGVSSGNTIYF.